The 20 T cell receptor beta chains in this list originate from one sample, sequenced in a study of T cell changes during pregnancy in multiple sclerosis. The table came from immunoSEQ multiplex PCR; TCRdb's copy has only in-frame clones and leaves some out. Of 90,000 to 95,000 clones in the sample, 90% to 95% are singletons; the top ten hold about 2.4%. Here the sequenced sample was peripheral blood, taken in the third trimester of pregnancy. The receptors here all came from a female donor with multiple sclerosis, enrolled in a pregnancy study.

The V call is TRBV15, the J call TRBJ1-3, with 8 bases lining up with TRBD1. This CDR3 is 15 amino acids long. CDR1 and CDR2 (germline): LNHNV, YYDKDF (reference sequence). V trimming: 9 bases; J trimming: 0 bases; junction bases outside the gene matches: 7. CDR3 amino acids: CATGKDRGSGNTIYF. The CDR3 nucleotides are TGTGCCACGGGGAAAGACAGGGGCTCTGGAAACACCATATATTTT.

The chain uses TRBV25-1 and TRBJ1-2; no clear D gene. The germline CDR1 and CDR2 sequences are MGHDK and SYGVNS. This CDR3 is built from 13 residues. With 1 base removed from V and 8 bases from J, the gap between germline ends came to 11 bases. CDR3 amino acids: CASSEFTTGGYTF. In DNA form, the CDR3 reads TGTGCCAGCAGTGAATTCACGACGGGGGGCTACACCTTC.

The V gene is TRBV6-6, the J gene TRBJ2-2, with 7 nucleotides matching TRBD2. This CDR3 contains 14 residues. Germline CDR1 is MNHNY and CDR2 is SVGAGI (reference sequence). J lost 6 bases, V lost 5 bases, and 6 bases had no gene match. CDR3 residues: CASSQLLASGELFF. The CDR3 DNA is TGTGCCAGCAGTCAATTACTAGCGTCCGGGGAGCTGTTTTTT.

CDR3 region: CASSETWAGMGQPQHF. The CDR3 DNA sequence: TGTGCCAGCAGTGAAACATGGGCAGGGATGGGTCAGCCCCAGCATTTT. This chain joins TRBV6-1 and TRBJ1-5, with a tentative D call TRBD1 (5 bases). The CDR3 is 16 residues long. CDR1 is MNHNS and CDR2 is SASEGT in the germline V gene. The ends were cut back, 2 bases at V and 6 bases at J, with 17 bases in the middle.

The chain has TRBV6-4 and TRBJ1-2; D not resolved. V was shortened by 2 bases and J by 4 bases, with 5 bases between the two germline ends. CDR1 and CDR2 from the germline V gene are MRHNA and SNTAGT. The CDR3 has 12 amino acids. CDR3 sequence (DNA): TGTGCCAGCAGTGACACAGTCTATGGCTACACCTTC. It codes for CASSDTVYGYTF.

This chain connects TRBV6-4 to TRBJ2-1; TRBD2 is a possible D gene (6 bases). CDR1 is MRHNA and CDR2 is SNTAGT in the germline V gene. V was pared by 5 bases and J by 6 bases, with 11 bases between. This CDR3 is 13 amino acids long. The CDR3 DNA reads TGTGCCAGCAGTCGGGACTTTAGCAATGAGCAGTTCTTC. Its protein product is CASSRDFSNEQFF.

The chain combines TRBV9 with TRBJ1-4; maybe TRBD1 (5 bases). The CDR3 totals 14 residues. V was clipped by 0 bases and J by 11 bases, with 14 bases between them. CDR1 and CDR2 (germline): SGDLS, YYNGEE. The CDR3 loop reads CASSVAGANRKLFF. The CDR3 region has the DNA TGTGCCAGCAGCGTAGCTGGGGCTAACAGGAAACTGTTTTTT.

The rearrangement links TRBV7-9 to TRBJ2-3, with 7 positions matching TRBD2. Unmatched junction bases numbered 6, after V lost 2 bases and J lost 4 bases. CDR1 SEHNR and CDR2 FQNEAQ come from the germline V gene (reference sequence). CDR3 length: 15 amino acids. Written as DNA, the CDR3 is TGTGCCAGCAGCTTAAGCGCGGGAGTGGCAGATACGCAGTATTTT. Its translation: CASSLSAGVADTQYF. Using reference TRBV7-9 and TRBJ2-3 for the parts outside the CDR3, the full variable domain is DTGVSQNPRHKITKRGQNVTFRCDPISEHNRLYWYRQTLGQGPEFLTYFQNEAQLEKSRLLSDRFSAERPKGSFSTLEIQRTEQGDSAMYLCASSLSAGVADTQYFGPGTRLTVL.

This sequence joins TRBV23-1 and TRBJ1-5; D is ambiguous. TRBV23-1 carries the ORF label, with uncertain function. Between the trimmed V and J ends, which lost 0 bases and 5 bases, there was a span of 5 bases. The CDR3 contains 13 residues. CDR3 loop: CASSQSFHQPQHF. The CDR3 coding sequence is TGCGCCAGCAGTCAATCCTTCCATCAGCCCCAGCATTTT.

The chain combines TRBV7-2 with TRBJ2-2; D unclear. The CDR3 extends over 16 amino acids. The germline V and J ends were trimmed by 5 bases and 2 bases, with 15 bases remaining between them. Per germline, CDR1 SGHTA and CDR2 FQGNSA. For the CDR3, the DNA is TGTGCCAGCAGCCGAACACGGGTCGTCAACACCGGGGAGCTGTTTTTT. Translating it yields CASSRTRVVNTGELFF.

This clone was observed once. CDR3 loop: CASSLQGNTEAFF. The CDR3 DNA sequence: TGTGCCAGCAGCTTACAGGGGAACACTGAAGCTTTCTTT. This chain links TRBV5-5 with TRBJ1-1; D may be TRBD1 (6 bases). V was cut by 2 bases and J by 1 base, with 6 bases left in between. The CDR3 consists of 13 residues. Germline CDR1 SGHKS, CDR2 YYEKEE (reference sequence).

The chain employs TRBV11-2 and TRBJ2-7, with D tentatively TRBD2 (6 bases). This CDR3 has 15 residues. In germline, CDR1 is SGHAT, CDR2 FQNNGV. V was cut by 5 bases and J by 1 base, with 15 bases left in between. The DNA for the CDR3 is TGTGCCAGCAGCACACCCTCCGGGGGATCCTACGAGCAGTACTTC. Translated: CASSTPSGGSYEQYF.

V is TRBV6-5 and J is TRBJ2-2; 8 bases match TRBD1. This CDR3 is built from 15 residues. Trimming at V came to 5 bases and at J to 7 bases, leaving 9 bases not matched to a gene. CDR1 is MNHEY, CDR2 SVGAGI, per germline. The CDR3: CASSPPGQVVGELFF. In nucleotides, the CDR3 is TGTGCCAGCAGTCCGCCGGGACAGGTGGTCGGGGAGCTGTTTTTT.

This clone has a single count. The chain carries TRBV28 and TRBJ2-1; TRBD2 matches 12 bases. Germline-derived CDR1 and CDR2 are MDHEN and SYDVKM. The ends lost 4 bases at V and 3 bases at J; junction bases unmatched: 4. This CDR3 is 16 amino acids long. The chain's CDR3 is CASSSSGLAGYNEQFF. The DNA of the CDR3 is TGTGCCAGCAGTTCATCGGGACTAGCGGGCTACAATGAGCAGTTCTTC. Based on the CDR3 plus reference TRBV28 and TRBJ2-1, the full variable domain is DVKVTQSSRYLVKRTGEKVFLECVQDMDHENMFWYRQDPGLGLRLIYFSYDVKMKEKGDIPEGYSVSREKKERFSLILESASTNQTSMYLCASSSSGLAGYNEQFFGPGTRLTVL.

CDR3 sequence (DNA): TGTGCCAGCAGCTGGGGGGGGGTCACCTACGAGCAGTACTTC. Protein sequence: CASSWGGVTYEQYF. The chain uses TRBV7-8 and TRBJ2-7; 7 nucleotides align to TRBD2. The V gene end was trimmed by 4 bases and the J gene end by 2 bases; junction bases not matched to a gene: 5. The CDR3 is made up of 14 amino acids. The germline CDR1 and CDR2 sequences are SGHVS and FQNEAQ.

DNA for the CDR3: TGTGCCAGCAGCCTACTCTCAGGGGTGGGTCAGCCCCAGCATTTT. Protein product: CASSLLSGVGQPQHF. The chain has TRBV28 and TRBJ1-5, with D possibly TRBD1 on 6 matching bases. Germline lookup yields CDR1 MDHEN and CDR2 SYDVKM. The CDR3 sequence is 15 residues long. Trimming cost V 6 bases and J 6 bases, with 18 bases left between them.

V usage is TRBV28 and J usage is TRBJ1-2; TRBD1 matches 8 bases. This CDR3 comprises 14 residues. Germline trimming cut 3 bases from V and 5 bases from J; bases unmatched to any gene: 5. Germline CDR1 and CDR2: MDHEN and SYDVKM. Here the CDR3 DNA reads TGTGCCAGCAGTTTGCGGACAGGGAAATATGGCTACACCTTC. It yields the protein CASSLRTGKYGYTF.

Concerning this clone: Other DNA sequences in this specimen translate into the identical CDR3. V gene TRBV4-1 combines with J gene TRBJ2-3; 8 bases align to TRBD1. CDR3 length equals 15 residues. The germline V gene encodes CDR1 MGHRA and CDR2 YSYEKL. J gave up 4 bases and V 3 bases, and 6 bases lay outside the gene matches. The CDR3 is CASSQEDRGADTQYF. The CDR3 nucleotides read TGCGCCAGCAGCCAGGAAGACAGGGGAGCAGATACGCAGTATTTT.

The V gene is TRBV10-3, the J gene TRBJ1-4, with a weak D call TRBD1 (5 bases). CDR3 length: 13 amino acids. The V gene lost 8 bases and the J gene lost 8 bases, with 15 bases spanning the gap. CDR1 ENHRY and CDR2 SYGVKD come from the germline V gene. CDR3 sequence reads: CAIGSGLEEKLFF. The CDR3 nucleotides read TGTGCCATCGGGTCGGGACTGGAGGAAAAACTGTTTTTT.

J is TRBJ1-2 and V is TRBV27, with TRBD1 matching over 8 bases. The ends lost 4 bases at V and 3 bases at J; junction bases unmatched: 13. There are 17 residues in the CDR3. Germline V gives CDR1 MNHEY, CDR2 SMNVEV (reference sequence). The CDR3 loop reads CASSSRGPGQVDYGYTF. In DNA form, the CDR3 reads TGTGCCAGCAGTTCCCGGGGGCCGGGACAGGTGGACTATGGCTACACCTTC.